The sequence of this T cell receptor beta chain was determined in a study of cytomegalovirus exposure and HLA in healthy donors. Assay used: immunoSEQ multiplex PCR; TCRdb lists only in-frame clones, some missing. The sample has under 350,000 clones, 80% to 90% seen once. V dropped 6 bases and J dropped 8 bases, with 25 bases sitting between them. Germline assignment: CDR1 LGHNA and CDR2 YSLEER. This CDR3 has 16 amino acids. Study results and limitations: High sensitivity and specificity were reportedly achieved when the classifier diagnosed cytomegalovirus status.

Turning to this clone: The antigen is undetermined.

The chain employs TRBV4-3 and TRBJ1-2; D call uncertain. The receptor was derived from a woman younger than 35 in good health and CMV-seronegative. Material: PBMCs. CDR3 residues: CASSYVSGPSFQGYTF. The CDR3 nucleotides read TGCGCCAGCAGTTACGTAAGTGGTCCCTCCTTCCAGGGCTACACCTTC.